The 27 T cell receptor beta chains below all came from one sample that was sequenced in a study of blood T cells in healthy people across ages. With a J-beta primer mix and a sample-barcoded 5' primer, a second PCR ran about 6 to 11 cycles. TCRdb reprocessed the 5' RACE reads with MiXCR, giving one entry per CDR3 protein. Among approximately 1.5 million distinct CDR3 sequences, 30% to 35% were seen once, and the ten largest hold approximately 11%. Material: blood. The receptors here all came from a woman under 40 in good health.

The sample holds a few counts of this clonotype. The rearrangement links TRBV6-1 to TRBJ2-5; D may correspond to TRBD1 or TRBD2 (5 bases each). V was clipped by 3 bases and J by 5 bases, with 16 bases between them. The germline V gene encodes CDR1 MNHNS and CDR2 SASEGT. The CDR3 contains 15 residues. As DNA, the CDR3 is TGTGCCAGCAGTGAGGACCGGGGCTGGGGGGAGACCCAGTACTTC. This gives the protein CASSEDRGWGETQYF.

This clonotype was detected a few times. CDR3 protein: CASTGRGLKETQYF. CDR3 DNA sequence: TGTGCCAGCACCGGGCGGGGGTTAAAAGAGACCCAGTACTTC. The chain couples TRBV5-6 to TRBJ2-5, with 7 bases aligning to TRBD2. Germline lookup yields CDR1 SGHDT and CDR2 YYEEEE. The CDR3 has 14 residues. V lost 6 bases to trimming and J lost 3 bases; unmatched junction nucleotides: 8.

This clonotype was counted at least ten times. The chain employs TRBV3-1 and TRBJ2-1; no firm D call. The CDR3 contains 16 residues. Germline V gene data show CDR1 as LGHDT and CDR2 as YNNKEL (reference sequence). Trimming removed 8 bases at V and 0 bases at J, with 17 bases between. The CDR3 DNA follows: TGTGCCAGCGGCAAGTCCCTAGACCTCTCCTACAATGAGCAGTTCTTC. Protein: CASGKSLDLSYNEQFF.

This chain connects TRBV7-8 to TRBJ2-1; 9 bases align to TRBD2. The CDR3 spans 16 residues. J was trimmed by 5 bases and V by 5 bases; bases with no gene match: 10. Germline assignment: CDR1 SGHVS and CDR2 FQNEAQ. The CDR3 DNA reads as TGTGCCAGCAGCCCACACGGGGGGACTAGCCACAATGAGCAGTTCTTC. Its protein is CASSPHGGTSHNEQFF.

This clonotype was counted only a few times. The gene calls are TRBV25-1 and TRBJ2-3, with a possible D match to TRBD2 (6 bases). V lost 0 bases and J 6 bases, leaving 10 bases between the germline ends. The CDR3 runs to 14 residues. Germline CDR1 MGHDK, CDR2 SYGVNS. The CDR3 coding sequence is TGTGCCAGCAGTGAATATGGCCGGGAGGATACGCAGTATTTT. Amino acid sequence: CASSEYGREDTQYF.

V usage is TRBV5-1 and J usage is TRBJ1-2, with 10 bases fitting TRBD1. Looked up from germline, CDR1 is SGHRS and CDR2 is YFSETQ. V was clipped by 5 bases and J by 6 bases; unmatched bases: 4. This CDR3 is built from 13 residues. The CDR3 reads CASRDRGDDGYTF. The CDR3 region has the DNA TGCGCCAGCAGGGACAGGGGGGACGATGGCTACACCTTC.

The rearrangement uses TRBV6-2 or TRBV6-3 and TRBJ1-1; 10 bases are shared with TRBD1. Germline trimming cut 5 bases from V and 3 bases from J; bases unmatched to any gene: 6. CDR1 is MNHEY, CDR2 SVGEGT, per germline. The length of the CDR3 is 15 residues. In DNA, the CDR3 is TGTGCCAGCAGTCCGACAGGGGGCGCTTACACTGAAGCTTTCTTT. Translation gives CASSPTGGAYTEAFF.

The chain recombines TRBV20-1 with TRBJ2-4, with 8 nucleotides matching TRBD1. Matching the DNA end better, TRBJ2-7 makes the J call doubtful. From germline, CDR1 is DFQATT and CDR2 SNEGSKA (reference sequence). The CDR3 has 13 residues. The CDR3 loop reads CSTLVTGDYEQYF. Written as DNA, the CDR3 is TGCAGTACCCTCGTGACAGGGGACTACGAGCAGTACTTC.

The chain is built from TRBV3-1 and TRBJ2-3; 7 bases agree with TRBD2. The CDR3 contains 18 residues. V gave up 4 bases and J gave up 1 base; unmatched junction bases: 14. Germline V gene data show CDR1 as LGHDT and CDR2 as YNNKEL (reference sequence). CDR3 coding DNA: TGTGCCAGCAGCCGAAACCGGGACTACCTAGTGGGCACAGATACGCAGTATTTT. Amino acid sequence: CASSRNRDYLVGTDTQYF.

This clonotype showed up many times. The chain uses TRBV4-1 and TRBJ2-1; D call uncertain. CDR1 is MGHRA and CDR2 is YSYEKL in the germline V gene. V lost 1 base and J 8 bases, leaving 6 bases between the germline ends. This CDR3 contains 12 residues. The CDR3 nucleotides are TGCGCCAGCAGCCAAGTCCGTGATGAGCAGTTCTTC. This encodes CASSQVRDEQFF.

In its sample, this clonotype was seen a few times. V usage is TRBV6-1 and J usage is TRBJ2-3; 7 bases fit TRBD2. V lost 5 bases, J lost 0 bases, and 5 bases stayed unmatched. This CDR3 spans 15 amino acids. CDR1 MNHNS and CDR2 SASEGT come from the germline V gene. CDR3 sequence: CASSLLALSTDTQYF. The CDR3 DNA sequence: TGTGCCAGCAGTCTACTAGCGCTTAGCACAGATACGCAGTATTTT.

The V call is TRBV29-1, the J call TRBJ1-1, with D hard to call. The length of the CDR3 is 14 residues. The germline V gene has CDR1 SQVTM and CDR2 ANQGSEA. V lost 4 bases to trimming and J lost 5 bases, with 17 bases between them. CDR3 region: CSVVLEGSGTEAFF. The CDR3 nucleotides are TGCAGCGTTGTTTTAGAAGGGTCGGGAACTGAAGCTTTCTTT.

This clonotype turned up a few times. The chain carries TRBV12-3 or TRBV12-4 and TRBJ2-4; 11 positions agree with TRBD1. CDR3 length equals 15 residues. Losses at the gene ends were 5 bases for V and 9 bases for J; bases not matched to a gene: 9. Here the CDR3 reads CASSGAGQGASIQYF. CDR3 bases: TGTGCCAGCAGTGGAGCCGGACAGGGGGCTAGCATTCAGTACTTC.

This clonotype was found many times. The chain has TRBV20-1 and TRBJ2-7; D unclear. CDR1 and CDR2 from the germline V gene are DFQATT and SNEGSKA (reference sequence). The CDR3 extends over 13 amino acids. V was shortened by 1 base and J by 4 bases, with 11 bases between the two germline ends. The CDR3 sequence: CSARAMWGYEQYF. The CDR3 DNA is TGCAGTGCTAGAGCTATGTGGGGATACGAGCAGTACTTC.

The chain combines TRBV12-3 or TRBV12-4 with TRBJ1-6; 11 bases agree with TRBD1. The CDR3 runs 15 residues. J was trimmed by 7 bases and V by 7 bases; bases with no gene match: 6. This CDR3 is CASTNRDRGNSPLHF. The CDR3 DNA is TGTGCCAGCACCAACCGGGACAGGGGGAATTCACCCCTCCACTTT.

The CDR3 sequence is CATSRGTGNTEAFF. CDR3 sequence (DNA): TGTGCCACCAGCCGCGGGACGGGTAACACTGAAGCTTTCTTT. The rearrangement links TRBV15 to TRBJ1-1; possibly TRBD1 for D (5 bases). V shed 5 bases and J shed 2 bases, with 12 bases lying between them. Germline-derived CDR1 and CDR2 are LNHNV and YYDKDF (reference sequence). CDR3 size: 14 residues. Drawing the rest from reference TRBV15 and TRBJ1-1, the complete variable domain is DAMVIQNPRYQVTQFGKPVTLSCSQTLNHNVMYWYQQKSSQAPKLLFHYYDKDFNNEADTPDNFQSRRPNTSFCFLDIRSPGLGDTAMYLCATSRGTGNTEAFFGQGTRLTVV.

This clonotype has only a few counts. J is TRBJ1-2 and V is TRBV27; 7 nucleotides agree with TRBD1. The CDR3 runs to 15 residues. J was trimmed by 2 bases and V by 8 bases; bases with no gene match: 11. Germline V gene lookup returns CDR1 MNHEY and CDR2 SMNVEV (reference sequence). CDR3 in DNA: TGTGCCAGCCGACCCTTACAACAGGGGAACTATGGCTACACCTTC. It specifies CASRPLQQGNYGYTF.

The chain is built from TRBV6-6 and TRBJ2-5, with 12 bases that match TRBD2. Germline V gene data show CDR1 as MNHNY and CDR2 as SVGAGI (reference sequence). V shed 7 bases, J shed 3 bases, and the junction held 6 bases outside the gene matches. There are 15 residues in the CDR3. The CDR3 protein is CASILSSGGEETQYF. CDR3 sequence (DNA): TGTGCCAGCATTTTGTCTAGCGGGGGGGAAGAGACCCAGTACTTC.

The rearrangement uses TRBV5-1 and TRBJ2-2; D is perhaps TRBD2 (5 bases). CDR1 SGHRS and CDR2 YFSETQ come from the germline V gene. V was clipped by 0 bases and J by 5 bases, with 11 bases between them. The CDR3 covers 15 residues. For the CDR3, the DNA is TGCGCCAGCAGCTTGGGCGGGCCGGGGACCGGGGAGCTGTTTTTT. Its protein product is CASSLGGPGTGELFF.

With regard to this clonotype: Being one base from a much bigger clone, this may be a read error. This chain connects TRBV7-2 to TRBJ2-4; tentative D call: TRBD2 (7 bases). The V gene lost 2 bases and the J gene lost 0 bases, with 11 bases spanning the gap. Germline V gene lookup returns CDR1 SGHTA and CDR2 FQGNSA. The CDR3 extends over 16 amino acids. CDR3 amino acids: CASSLFGGPAKNIQYF. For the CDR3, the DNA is TGTGCCAGCAGCTTATTCGGGGGGCCAGCCAAAAACATTCAGTACTTC.

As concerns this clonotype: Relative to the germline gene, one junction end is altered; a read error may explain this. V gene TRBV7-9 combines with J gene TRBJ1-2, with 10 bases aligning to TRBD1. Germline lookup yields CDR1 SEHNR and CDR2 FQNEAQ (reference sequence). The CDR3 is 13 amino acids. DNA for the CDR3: TGTGCCTGCAGCTTAGGACAGGGGGATGGCTACACCTTC. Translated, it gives CACSLGQGDGYTF.

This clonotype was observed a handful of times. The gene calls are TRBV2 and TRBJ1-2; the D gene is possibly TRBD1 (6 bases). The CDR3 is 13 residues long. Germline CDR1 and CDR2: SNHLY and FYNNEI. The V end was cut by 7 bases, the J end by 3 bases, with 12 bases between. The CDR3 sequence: CASNPEGDYGYTF. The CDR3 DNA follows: TGTGCCAGCAACCCTGAGGGGGACTATGGCTACACCTTC.

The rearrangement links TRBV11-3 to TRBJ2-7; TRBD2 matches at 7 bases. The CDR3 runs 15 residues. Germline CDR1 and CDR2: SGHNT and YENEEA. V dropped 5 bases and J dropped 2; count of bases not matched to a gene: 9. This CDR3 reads CASSTASGPAYEQYF. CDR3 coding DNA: TGTGCCAGCAGCACCGCTAGCGGCCCAGCCTACGAGCAGTACTTC.

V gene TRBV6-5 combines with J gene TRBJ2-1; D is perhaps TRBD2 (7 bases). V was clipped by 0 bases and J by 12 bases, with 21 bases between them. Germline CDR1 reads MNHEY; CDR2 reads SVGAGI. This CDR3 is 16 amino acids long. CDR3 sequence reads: CASSYSITPGGAGQFF. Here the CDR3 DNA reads TGTGCCAGCAGTTACTCGATTACCCCGGGGGGCGCGGGGCAGTTCTTC.

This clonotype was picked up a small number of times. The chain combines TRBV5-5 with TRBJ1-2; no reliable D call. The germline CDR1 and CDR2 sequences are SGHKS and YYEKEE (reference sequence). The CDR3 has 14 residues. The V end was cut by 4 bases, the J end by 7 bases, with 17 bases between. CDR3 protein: CASSPEAPSCGYTF. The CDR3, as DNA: TGTGCCAGCAGCCCAGAAGCTCCGAGCTGTGGCTACACCTTC.

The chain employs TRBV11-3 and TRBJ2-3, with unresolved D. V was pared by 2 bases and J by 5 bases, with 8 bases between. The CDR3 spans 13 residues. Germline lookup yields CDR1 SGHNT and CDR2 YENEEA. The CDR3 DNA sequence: TGTGCCAGCAGCTTACGTATAATAGATACGCAGTATTTT. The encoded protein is CASSLRIIDTQYF.

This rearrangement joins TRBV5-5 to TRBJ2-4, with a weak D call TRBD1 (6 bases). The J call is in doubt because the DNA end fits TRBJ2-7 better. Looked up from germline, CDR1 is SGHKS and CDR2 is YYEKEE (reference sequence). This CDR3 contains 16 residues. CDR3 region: CASSLTQVGALYEQYF. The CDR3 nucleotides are TGTGCCAGCAGTTTGACCCAGGTGGGGGCGTTATACGAGCAGTACTTC.